The 5 T cell receptor beta chains given below trace back to one sample, sequenced in a study of blood T cell repertoires in COVID-19. Profiled with immunoSEQ multiplex PCR; TCRdb holds only in-frame clones, not every one. The sample shows some 62,000 clones, approximately 79% of them seen only once. What was sequenced was peripheral blood. These receptors came from a woman of 80 years or more with active or convalescent COVID-19.

This sequence joins TRBV19 and TRBJ1-4; 8 bases are a match to TRBD1. The CDR3 is made up of 16 amino acids. The germline V gene encodes CDR1 LNHDA and CDR2 SQIVND (reference sequence). The ends lost 5 bases at V and 4 bases at J; junction bases unmatched: 9. The CDR3 is CASSPRTGRLNEKLFF. CDR3 bases: TGTGCCAGTAGTCCTAGGACAGGGCGTCTTAATGAAAAACTGTTTTTT.

CDR3 protein: CSVEDAQGGNTEAFF. The CDR3 DNA is TGCAGCGTTGAAGATGCCCAGGGGGGGAACACTGAAGCTTTCTTT. The rearrangement joins TRBV29-1 to TRBJ1-1; 7 nucleotides agree with TRBD1. Germline values: CDR1 SQVTM, CDR2 ANQGSEA. Trimming at V came to 0 bases and at J to 1 base, leaving 5 bases not matched to a gene. The CDR3 has 15 amino acids.

This clone was recorded once. DNA for the CDR3: TGTGCCAGCAGCCAGGGACTAGCGGGGGGCCCCAGCCAGTTCTTC. Its protein product is CASSQGLAGGPSQFF. The chain is built from TRBV3-1 (or the pseudogene TRBV3-2) and TRBJ2-1, with 15 bases identical to TRBD2. J lost 13 bases, V lost 3 bases, and 7 bases had no gene match. CDR1 LGHDT and CDR2 YNNKEL come from the germline V gene (reference sequence). The CDR3 is made up of 15 amino acids.

J is TRBJ2-1 and V is TRBV10-3, with 14 bases lining up with TRBD2. V was clipped by 7 bases and J by 5 bases; unmatched bases: 7. The CDR3 contains 16 residues. Per germline, CDR1 ENHRY and CDR2 SYGVKD. This chain's CDR3 is CAITSKGLAGDNEQFF. The CDR3 nucleotides are TGTGCCATCACTTCTAAGGGACTAGCGGGGGACAATGAGCAGTTCTTC.

The V gene is TRBV2, the J gene TRBJ1-6; possible D gene TRBD1, 6 bases. Germline V gene lookup returns CDR1 SNHLY and CDR2 FYNNEI. The CDR3 is 15 amino acids. The V gene lost 5 bases and the J gene lost 7 bases, with 15 bases spanning the gap. This CDR3 reads CASSSSGQSNSPLHF. CDR3 nucleotides: TGTGCCAGCAGTTCTTCTGGACAGTCGAATTCACCCCTCCACTTT.